This TCR beta chain was retrieved from a study of vaccination and CD4 T cells after COVID-19. Across the study: Post-vaccine sampling followed dose two by a median 72 days (range 14 to 241). Points from the study as a whole: Convalescent patients showed a median approximately 83% of reactive clones that were seen only post-vaccination.

The sample's treatment: roughly 11-day PBMC culture with coronavirus spike peptide pools or control peptides (ViraFEST assay). TCRs were sequenced by ViraFEST after antigen-specific T cells had been expanded with peptide pools. In germline, CDR1 is MNHEY, CDR2 SMNVEV (reference sequence). J gave up 8 bases and V 6 bases, and 4 bases lay outside the gene matches. This CDR3 spans 14 amino acids. Cultured CD4+ T-cell DNA underwent Oncomine TCR Beta short-read sequencing. TCRdb ran MiXCR on the PCR reads and lists one entry per CDR3 protein. This sample has thousands of distinct CDR3 sequences, with 61% found just once. A word on this clonotype: Antigen: not known.

The sequencing input was CD4+ T cells from blood, cultured in vitro. This TCR came from a human donor who had recovered from COVID-19. V usage is TRBV27 and J usage is TRBJ1-6; 10 nucleotides align to TRBD1. CDR3 in DNA: TGTGCCAGCAGGCGGGACAGGGGTGATTCACCCCTCCACTTT. Translated: CASRRDRGDSPLHF.